This T cell receptor beta chain was sequenced for a study of control samples from healthy donors and cancer patients. Libraries were prepared by immunoSEQ multiplex PCR; TCRdb keeps only in-frame clonotypes and omits some of them. The table lists tens of thousands of clones, approximately 86% of them singletons, with roughly an eighth in the top ten. V dropped 6 bases and J dropped 4; count of bases not matched to a gene: 9. The CDR3 runs 16 residues. Germline CDR1 reads SGHTA; CDR2 reads FQGNSA. Source material: PBMCs. V usage is TRBV7-2 and J usage is TRBJ2-1; 10 bases are shared with TRBD1. The sequence derives from a man between 60 and 75 years old with head and neck cancer. CDR3 region: CASSSLGTGAYNEQFF. CDR3 DNA: TGTGCCAGCAGTTCCCTGGGGACAGGGGCGTACAATGAGCAGTTCTTC. Full variable domain (rest looked up from reference TRBV7-2 and TRBJ2-1): GAGVSQSPSNKVTEKGKDVELRCDPISGHTALYWYRQSLGQGLEFLIYFQGNSAPDKSGLPSDRFSAERTGGSVSTLTIQRTQQEDSAVYLCASSSLGTGAYNEQFFGPGTRLTVL.